A single sample gave rise to the 31 T cell receptor beta chains below, sequenced in a study of molecular identifiers for immune sequencing clone quantification. MiXCR, run by TCRdb on the PCR reads, gives a single entry per CDR3 protein. The sample includes some 590,000 distinct CDR3 sequences, around 25% of them seen just once. The sequenced material came from naive CD8+ T cells from blood, with Jurkat cell RNA spiked in. The sample's subset: FACS-sorted CD8+CD4-CCR7+CD45RA+ naive T cells. Receptors were obtained from a human donor in good health. Some libraries in this study had Jurkat cell RNA spiked in.

This clonotype was seen ten or more times. The CDR3, as DNA: TGTGCCAGCAGCTTTCGGGGCGGCACAGATACGCAGTATTTT. This codes for CASSFRGGTDTQYF. V gene TRBV13 combines with J gene TRBJ2-3; perhaps D is TRBD1 or TRBD2 (5 bases each). Trimming removed 3 bases from V and 1 base from J, with 8 bases in between. This CDR3 region has 14 residues. The V gene's germline CDR1 is PRHDT and CDR2 FYEKMQ (reference sequence).

Of note for this clonotype: Since no conserved phenylalanine or tryptophan closes the CDR3, a read error is the likely cause. The chain has TRBV30 and TRBJ1-1, with D tentatively TRBD1 (6 bases). The CDR3 is 11 amino acids. CDR1 and CDR2 (germline): GTSNPN, SVGIG (reference sequence). As DNA, the CDR3 is TGTGCGTGTGGGGGGGCCACTGAAGCTTTCCTT. The encoded protein is CACGGATEAFL.

This clonotype was counted a single time. The V gene is TRBV19, the J gene TRBJ1-5; D is uncertain. This CDR3 comprises 13 residues. V was shortened by 4 bases and J by 9 bases, with 13 bases between the two germline ends. Germline V gives CDR1 LNHDA, CDR2 SQIVND (reference sequence). The CDR3 DNA reads TGTGCCAGTAGTAGTAGGAGCGGCCGGCCCCAGCATTTT. It translates to CASSSRSGRPQHF.

The chain combines TRBV12-3 or TRBV12-4 with TRBJ1-1, with D maybe TRBD1 (6 bases). V lost 1 base and J 3 bases, leaving 9 bases between the germline ends. There are 14 residues in the CDR3. The CDR3 loop reads CASSLVGGHTEAFF. DNA for the CDR3: TGTGCCAGCAGTTTAGTCGGGGGGCACACTGAAGCTTTCTTT.

This clonotype was picked up many times. The chain couples TRBV9 to TRBJ2-7, with D perhaps TRBD1 (6 bases). Germline V lookup: CDR1 SGDLS, CDR2 YYNGEE. This CDR3 comprises 17 residues. Trimming stripped 7 bases from V and 2 bases from J, with 25 bases between. CDR3 bases: TGTGCCAGCGGGGGCCCTTCAGAGCGTAACCCTACCTACGAGCAGTACTTC. Its translation is CASGGPSERNPTYEQYF.

Many counts were recorded for this clonotype. The CDR3 sequence is CAWSVKSHQPQHF. Written as DNA, the CDR3 is TGTGCCTGGAGTGTTAAGAGTCATCAGCCCCAGCATTTT. V is TRBV30 and J is TRBJ1-5; no clear D gene. Germline CDR1 and CDR2: GTSNPN and SVGIG (reference sequence). The length of the CDR3 is 13 residues. V was trimmed by 0 bases and J by 5 bases, leaving 8 bases between them.

This clonotype has a handful of counts. The chain uses TRBV13 and TRBJ2-7, with 9 bases fitting TRBD2. The V gene's germline CDR1 is PRHDT and CDR2 FYEKMQ (reference sequence). This CDR3 spans 15 amino acids. Trimming took 4 bases from V and 4 from J; bases not matched to a gene: 8. The CDR3 DNA follows: TGTGCCAGCAGCTCCCAGCGGGGGGCGGCTTACGAGCAGTACTTC. Encoded protein: CASSSQRGAAYEQYF.

This clonotype was seen once. This sequence may be a read error, since a much larger clone differs from it by one base. The CDR3 DNA reads as TGCGCCAGCAGCTTGGTGGCGGACAGGCCCGACGAGCAGTACTTC. This codes for CASSLVADRPDEQYF. The V gene is TRBV5-1, the J gene TRBJ2-7, with TRBD1 matching over 7 bases. The V gene end was trimmed by 0 bases and the J gene end by 5 bases; junction bases not matched to a gene: 8. CDR3 length equals 15 residues. Germline V lookup: CDR1 SGHRS, CDR2 YFSETQ.

This clonotype was picked up many times. V gene TRBV6-1 combines with J gene TRBJ1-1; D is uncertain. With 0 bases removed from V and 5 bases from J, the gap between germline ends came to 7 bases. The V gene's germline CDR1 is MNHNS and CDR2 SASEGT. The CDR3 runs to 13 residues. The CDR3 DNA reads TGTGCCAGCAGTGAAGCAGGTTGGACTGAAGCTTTCTTT. Translation gives CASSEAGWTEAFF.

This clonotype was recorded at least ten times. The chain joins TRBV11-2 to TRBJ2-3; unclear D gene. In germline, CDR1 is SGHAT, CDR2 FQNNGV. The CDR3 runs 12 residues. Trimming left V 6 bases short and J 2 bases short, with 6 bases between. The CDR3, as DNA: TGTGCCAGCAGTTGGGACACAGATACGCAGTATTTT. Translation: CASSWDTDTQYF.

This clonotype was found many times. The V call is TRBV20-1, the J call TRBJ1-5, with D hard to call. The CDR3 is 15 residues long. The ends were cut back, 0 bases at V and 7 bases at J, with 16 bases in the middle. Germline V CDR1 and CDR2: DFQATT, SNEGSKA (reference sequence). The chain's CDR3 is CSARDEVRTGQPQHF. In DNA form, the CDR3 reads TGCAGTGCTAGAGATGAAGTCCGGACGGGACAGCCCCAGCATTTT.

About this clonotype itself: Given a much more abundant clone one base away, this may be a read error. The J gene is TRBJ2-7, the V gene TRBV4-3, with D possibly TRBD2 on 6 matching bases. V was pared by 5 bases and J by 3 bases, with 14 bases between. The germline V gene encodes CDR1 LGHNA and CDR2 YSLEER. The CDR3 loop spans 14 amino acids. This CDR3 is CASSEVLAIYEQYF. The CDR3 DNA follows: TGCGCCAGCAGCGAAGTACTAGCAATCTACGAGCAGTACTTC.

This clonotype came up many times. The chain links TRBV19 to TRBJ2-7; D call uncertain. Trimming left V 1 base short and J 4 bases short, with 5 bases between. CDR3 length: 12 amino acids. Germline CDR1 is LNHDA and CDR2 is SQIVND (reference sequence). The CDR3 bases are TGTGCCAGTAGTATAGGAGCGTACGAGCAGTACTTC. Its protein product is CASSIGAYEQYF.

This clonotype showed up just a few times. V is TRBV6-5 and J is TRBJ1-1; perhaps TRBD1 as D (6 bases). V lost 6 bases to trimming and J lost 0 bases, with 11 bases between them. CDR3 length: 14 residues. CDR1 is MNHEY and CDR2 is SVGAGI in the germline V gene. The CDR3 reads CASRSGVMNTEAFF. The CDR3 bases are TGTGCCAGCAGGTCAGGGGTTATGAACACTGAAGCTTTCTTT.

This clonotype was observed many times. This chain joins TRBV9 and TRBJ2-1; the D is unclear. This CDR3 has 12 residues. The V and J ends lost 4 bases and 5 bases respectively, with 7 bases between them. From germline, CDR1 is SGDLS and CDR2 YYNGEE. DNA of the CDR3: TGTGCCAGCAGCCCCTACGACAATGAGCAGTTCTTC. This gives the protein CASSPYDNEQFF.

This clonotype was recorded many times. The chain joins TRBV7-9 to TRBJ2-3, with 10 bases identical to TRBD1. V shed 5 bases, J shed 5 bases, and the junction held 7 bases outside the gene matches. The CDR3 contains 15 residues. Germline-derived CDR1 and CDR2 are SEHNR and FQNEAQ (reference sequence). CDR3 bases: TGTGCCAGCAGCCGGGGACAGGGGAGCTTAGATACGCAGTATTTT. Amino acids: CASSRGQGSLDTQYF.

Details on this clonotype: A much larger clone differs from this one at a single base, so this may be a read error. The chain uses TRBV7-2 and TRBJ2-3; no reliable D call. V was cut by 1 base and J by 0 bases, with 11 bases left in between. From germline, CDR1 is SGHTA and CDR2 FQGNSA. The CDR3 loop spans 16 amino acids. The DNA for the CDR3 is TGTGCCAGCAGCTTAGAGCCGGCCGCGAGCACAGATACGCAGTATTTT. The encoded protein is CASSLEPAASTDTQYF.

This clonotype showed up just a few times. The chain employs TRBV13 and TRBJ1-4; the D gene is possibly TRBD1 (6 bases). The CDR3 extends over 14 amino acids. Germline V gene sequence: CDR1 PRHDT, CDR2 FYEKMQ (reference sequence). Trimming took 5 bases from V and 5 from J, leaving 12 bases between them. Written as DNA, the CDR3 is TGTGCCAGCAGCCAGACAGGACCAAATGAAAAACTGTTTTTT. Protein product: CASSQTGPNEKLFF.

This clonotype came up a few times. This sequence joins TRBV19 and TRBJ2-1; 12 bases map to TRBD1. With 3 bases clipped from V and 7 bases from J, the junction kept 4 bases outside the gene matches. The CDR3 extends over 15 amino acids. In germline, CDR1 is LNHDA, CDR2 SQIVND (reference sequence). The CDR3 nucleotides read TGTGCCAGTAGTATTGGGGACAGGGGGCGGAATGAGCAGTTCTTC. This gives the protein CASSIGDRGRNEQFF.

This clonotype was counted only a few times. The CDR3 DNA reads TGCGCCAGCAGCCAAGATTGGGAAGCGGGGAGCAATGAGCAGTTCTTC. Its protein is CASSQDWEAGSNEQFF. The genes are TRBV4-3 and TRBJ2-1; 7 nucleotides agree with TRBD2. This CDR3 is built from 16 residues. Germline V gene sequence: CDR1 LGHNA, CDR2 YSLEER. With 0 bases clipped from V and 6 bases from J, the junction kept 8 bases outside the gene matches.

This clonotype appeared a few times. This sequence joins TRBV10-3 and TRBJ1-1, with D unclear. V shed 0 bases and J shed 1 base, with 6 bases lying between them. The CDR3 is 14 residues long. The germline V gene has CDR1 ENHRY and CDR2 SYGVKD. CDR3 sequence (DNA): TGTGCCATCAGTGAGTCGCTACCGAACACTGAAGCTTTCTTT. Its translation: CAISESLPNTEAFF.

The chain employs TRBV25-1 and TRBJ2-7, with 9 positions matching TRBD2. The J segment lost 4 bases and the V segment lost 4 bases, leaving 11 bases of the junction unmatched. The CDR3 has 16 residues. Germline V gene lookup returns CDR1 MGHDK and CDR2 SYGVNS. This chain's CDR3 is CASSGGAGGQIYEQYF. The CDR3 DNA reads TGTGCCAGCAGTGGGGGAGCGGGAGGTCAGATTTACGAGCAGTACTTC.

Note on this clonotype: A clone one base away is much larger, so this may be a read error. The chain employs TRBV5-6 and TRBJ2-7; D may correspond to TRBD1 or TRBD2 (5 bases each). There are 16 residues in the CDR3. Germline loops: CDR1 SGHDT, CDR2 YYEEEE. Trimming shortened V by 3 bases and J by 0 bases, and 16 bases separated the two germline ends. The CDR3 region has the DNA TGTGCCAGCAGCTCGGCGTGGGGGTACGTCTCCTACGAGCAGTACTTC. Encoded protein: CASSSAWGYVSYEQYF.

There are a few counts of this clonotype. Sequence at one end of the junction differs from germline and may be a read error. V usage is TRBV14 and J usage is TRBJ2-5; D gene uncertain. CDR3 size: 13 residues. The germline gives CDR1 SGHDN, CDR2 FVKESK. The CDR3 nucleotides read TGTGCCAGCAGCCAAGCGTCCCAAGAGACCCAGCACTTC. Encoded protein: CASSQASQETQHF.

As DNA, the CDR3 is TGTGCCAGCAGTTTGCGACAGGCCCCCTACGAGCAGTACTTC. It yields the protein CASSLRQAPYEQYF. The rearrangement joins TRBV12-3 or TRBV12-4 to TRBJ2-7; D may be TRBD1 (6 bases). The CDR3 is 14 residues long. V was clipped by 3 bases and J by 2 bases, with 11 bases between them.

The rearrangement joins TRBV6-5 to TRBJ1-2, with 8 bases aligning to TRBD1. V lost 0 bases, J lost 4 bases, and 4 bases stayed unmatched. Germline V gene sequence: CDR1 MNHEY, CDR2 SVGAGI. CDR3 size: 15 residues. In DNA form, the CDR3 reads TGTGCCAGCAGTTACTCGACAGGGGAAGCCTATGGCTACACCTTC. It is translated as CASSYSTGEAYGYTF.

This clonotype came up many times. J is TRBJ2-7 and V is TRBV6-5, with 9 nucleotides matching TRBD1. V shed 5 bases, J shed 6 bases, and the junction held 8 bases outside the gene matches. This CDR3 spans 14 amino acids. Germline CDR1 and CDR2: MNHEY and SVGAGI. CDR3 region: CASSPGQGNGEQYF. CDR3 coding DNA: TGTGCCAGCAGTCCGGGACAGGGAAACGGCGAGCAGTACTTC.

This clonotype has at least ten counts. The chain joins TRBV7-9 to TRBJ2-7; unclear D gene. There are 12 residues in the CDR3. The germline gives CDR1 SEHNR, CDR2 FQNEAQ (reference sequence). With 5 bases removed from V and 3 bases from J, the gap between germline ends came to 8 bases. The CDR3, as DNA: TGTGCCAGCAGCCCCGACGACTACGAGCAGTACTTC. Its protein product is CASSPDDYEQYF.

This clonotype has at least ten counts. The chain employs TRBV5-1 and TRBJ2-7; maybe TRBD1 (7 bases). Trimming removed 4 bases at V and 1 base at J, with 15 bases between. The CDR3 is 15 amino acids. Germline assignment: CDR1 SGHRS and CDR2 YFSETQ. CDR3 sequence (DNA): TGCGCCAGCAGCCGGCAGGGGGGACCTTCCTACGAGCAGTACTTC. Its translation is CASSRQGGPSYEQYF.

This clonotype occurred many times. The V gene is TRBV7-6, the J gene TRBJ2-3; D possibly corresponds to TRBD2 (5 bases). V was cut by 4 bases and J by 0 bases, with 17 bases left in between. CDR1 and CDR2 from the germline V gene are SGHVS and FNYEAQ. The CDR3 covers 17 residues. The CDR3 spells CASSSLAVIPSTDTQYF. CDR3 DNA sequence: TGTGCCAGCAGCTCCCTAGCCGTTATCCCTAGCACAGATACGCAGTATTTT.

This clonotype was seen a handful of times. The chain carries TRBV19 and TRBJ2-7; TRBD2 might be the D (5 bases). This CDR3 is built from 13 residues. Germline V gene lookup returns CDR1 LNHDA and CDR2 SQIVND (reference sequence). Trimming removed 6 bases at V and 2 bases at J, with 11 bases between. CDR3 residues: CASSAGLPYEQYF. In DNA form, the CDR3 reads TGTGCCAGTAGCGCGGGTCTTCCCTACGAGCAGTACTTC.